This T cell receptor (beta chain) is drawn from a study of T cells in localized non-small cell lung cancer. Overall study findings and caveats: When the top 100 tumor clones were examined, a median roughly 62 of them also appeared in the adjacent lung, which was paired and uninvolved. Prolonged overall survival went with higher T cell density in the blood. Uninvolved adjacent lung, not tumor, had the highest T cell clonality.

The assay was immunoSEQ multiplex PCR, and TCRdb's table has in-frame clones only and misses some. The data show about 890 clones, under 30% seen once. The V end lost 5 bases, the J end lost 2 bases, and 12 bases lay between the germline ends. This CDR3 is 14 amino acids long. The V gene's germline CDR1 is LNHDA and CDR2 SQIVND (reference sequence). Taken at least 2 cm from the tumor margin, the adjacent lung showed no atypia. Comment on this clone: What it recognizes is unknown.

The sample in question was normal lung tissue next to the tumor, obtained before any cancer treatment. This TCR derives from a man aged 40-75 years with stage II lung adenocarcinoma. The V gene is TRBV19, the J gene TRBJ2-5; D might be TRBD2 (6 bases). CDR3 amino acids: CASSLSGLQETQYF. The CDR3 DNA sequence: TGTGCCAGTAGTTTGAGCGGGCTTCAAGAGACCCAGTACTTC.